A single sample is the source of the 2 T cell receptor beta chains below, sequenced in a study of metastatic and nonmetastatic thyroid tumors. No patient had received any treatment before thyroid surgery. MiXCR re-clonotyped the PCR reads for TCRdb. The sample lists 20,000 to 25,000 clones, roughly 21% occurring once. The specimen was blood. The receptors here all came from a female donor with papillary thyroid cancer or a benign thyroid nodule (not recorded which). Some clones in this sample may be carry-over from other donors' samples.

This clone was counted only a few times. A read error may account for a junction end that differs from germline. The CDR3 loop is CASSYGAESFF. In nucleotides, the CDR3 is TGTGCCAGCAGTTACGGCGCTGAATCTTTCTTT. This chain links TRBV6-2 or TRBV6-3 with TRBJ1-1, with D unclear. This CDR3 region has 11 residues. Germline CDR1 reads MNHEY; CDR2 reads SVGEGT.

As for this clone: This sequence may be a read error, since a much larger clone differs from it by one base. The chain combines TRBV11-1 with TRBJ2-1; D might be TRBD2 (6 bases). Germline V gives CDR1 SGHAT, CDR2 FQDESV (reference sequence). The CDR3 totals 16 residues. In DNA, the CDR3 is TGTGACAGCAGCTTAGATGCGGGATTGCTCTACAATGAGCAGTTCTTC. Residues: CDSSLDAGLLYNEQFF. The full variable domain, rest sourced from reference TRBV11-1 and TRBJ2-1, is EAEVAQSPRYKITEKSQAVAFWCDPISGHATLYWYRQILGQGPELLVQFQDESVVDDSQLPKDRFSAERLKGVDSTLKIQPAELGDSAMYLCDSSLDAGLLYNEQFFGPGTRLTVL.